The 21 T cell receptor beta chains reported below all come from one sample, sequenced in a study of T cells in Graves' hyperthyroidism and ophthalmopathy (dated by TCRdb to the late 2010s). The library came from multiplex PCR. Sequencing was performed on an Illumina HiSeq 2000. Amplification of TCR beta CDR3 regions was carried out from RNA transcripts. For the first round of RT-PCR on the TCR CDR3, the HTBI primer set was used together with the Qiagen OneStep RT-PCR kit. Starting from the raw public reads, TCRdb applied fastp trimming at Q25, assembled clones with MiXCR and retained in-frame beta chains. CDR3 protein duplicates are merged, each entry listing the most common genes and DNA. The sample table lists about 350,000 distinct CDR3 sequences, approximately 13% of them with a count of one. Of the sample, 20% to 25% is held by the ten largest clones. The sequenced material came from blood. These TCRs come from a woman in her twenties or thirties with Graves' hyperthyroidism.

This clonotype has only a few counts. The conserved phenylalanine or tryptophan normally closing the CDR3 is absent here, so this likely arose from a read error. The chain carries TRBV7-3 and TRBJ2-1, with D hard to call. The CDR3 spans 16 residues. V was clipped by 7 bases and J by 2 bases, with 18 bases between them. CDR1 is SGHTA and CDR2 is FQGTGA in the germline V gene. The CDR3 loop reads CASTPKGSAAYNEQFS. CDR3 DNA: TGTGCCAGCACCCCCAAAGGTTCCGCAGCCTACAATGAGCAGTTCTCC.

This clonotype came up many times. The chain recombines TRBV28 with TRBJ2-1; the match to TRBD1 covers 7 bases. Germline CDR1 MDHEN, CDR2 SYDVKM. The CDR3 is 16 residues long. Trimming cost V 6 bases and J 12 bases; bases outside gene matches: 20. The CDR3, as DNA: TGTGCCAGCAGATACAACTACAGGGGACCTTCTCCACGGCAGTTCTTC. Protein sequence: CASRYNYRGPSPRQFF.

The table lists this clonotype with many counts. The rearrangement joins TRBV20-1 to TRBJ2-5, with 10 bases matching TRBD2. The CDR3 spans 17 residues. Germline V gene lookup returns CDR1 DFQATT and CDR2 SNEGSKA (reference sequence). The V and J ends lost 0 bases and 5 bases, in that order; junction bases with no gene match: 12. The CDR3 sequence is CSARDGLLAGVLETQYF. The CDR3 bases are TGCAGTGCTAGAGACGGTCTTCTAGCGGGAGTTCTGGAGACCCAGTACTTC.

At least ten counts were recorded for this clonotype. The rearrangement joins TRBV28 to TRBJ2-1; 8 nucleotides align to TRBD2. This CDR3 comprises 12 residues. V shed 7 bases and J 7 bases; nucleotides not matched to a gene: 3. Germline CDR1 and CDR2: MDHEN and SYDVKM. The CDR3 loop reads CASNPSGNEQFF. In nucleotides, the CDR3 is TGTGCCAGCAACCCTAGCGGGAATGAGCAGTTCTTC.

This clonotype came up many times. This sequence joins TRBV28 and TRBJ2-7, with a possible D match to TRBD2 (7 bases). Trimming removed 1 base from V and 2 bases from J, with 15 bases in between. This CDR3 is 16 amino acids long. Looked up from germline, CDR1 is MDHEN and CDR2 is SYDVKM. The CDR3 sequence: CASSLFLGAGAYEQYF. CDR3 DNA sequence: TGTGCCAGCAGTTTATTTCTGGGGGCGGGGGCCTACGAGCAGTACTTC.

The V and J genes are TRBV28 and TRBJ2-3, with 14 bases aligning to TRBD2. The germline gives CDR1 MDHEN, CDR2 SYDVKM. Trimming removed 5 bases from V and 1 base from J; junction bases left unmatched: 11. The length of the CDR3 is 19 residues. The CDR3 loop is CASSRRGLAGDDGTDTQYF. CDR3 DNA: TGTGCCAGCAGTCGTCGGGGACTAGCGGGAGACGATGGCACAGATACGCAGTATTTT.

The CDR3 DNA reads as TGTGCCTGGAGTGTACTAGGTGTCTACACCTTC. It encodes CAWSVLGVYTF. This chain connects TRBV30 to TRBJ1-2; D is uncertain. The CDR3 extends over 11 amino acids. CDR1 and CDR2 (germline): GTSNPN, SVGIG (reference sequence). Trimming stripped 0 bases from V and 10 bases from J, with 9 bases between.

This clonotype was counted ten times or more. The CDR3, as DNA: TGTGCCAGCAGCTCCACTGGGACTAGCGGGAGCCATGAGCAGTTCTTC. Its translation is CASSSTGTSGSHEQFF. The chain carries TRBV7-2 and TRBJ2-1, with 14 bases that match TRBD2. V trimming: 4 bases; J trimming: 8 bases; junction bases outside the gene matches: 7. This CDR3 region has 16 residues. CDR1 SGHTA and CDR2 FQGNSA come from the germline V gene.

This clonotype was seen repeatedly, ten times or more. This chain connects TRBV27 to TRBJ1-1; no definite D call. V was pared by 4 bases and J by 5 bases, with 14 bases between. Germline assignment: CDR1 MNHEY and CDR2 SMNVEV (reference sequence). The CDR3 is made up of 14 amino acids. CDR3 protein: CASSSDGRWTEAFF. The CDR3 nucleotides read TGTGCCAGCAGTTCCGACGGACGATGGACTGAAGCTTTCTTT.

This clonotype was picked up many times. J is TRBJ1-4 and V is TRBV20-1; no clear D. V dropped 7 bases and J dropped 1 base, with 16 bases sitting between them. CDR3 length: 15 residues. Germline V lookup: CDR1 DFQATT, CDR2 SNEGSKA (reference sequence). This CDR3 is CSVLASGGTNEKLFF. The CDR3 region has the DNA TGCAGTGTCTTGGCCTCGGGAGGAACTAATGAAAAACTGTTTTTT.

This clonotype has ten or more counts. The gene calls are TRBV4-1 and TRBJ2-7, with D perhaps matching TRBD1 or TRBD2 (5 bases each). Germline CDR1 and CDR2: MGHRA and YSYEKL. Trimming cost V 1 base and J 0 bases, with 10 bases left between them. The CDR3 sequence is 15 residues long. In nucleotides, the CDR3 is TGCGCCAGCAGCCAAGCTTGGGACGGCTCCTACGAGCAGTACTTC. Translating it yields CASSQAWDGSYEQYF.

The chain uses TRBV5-1 and TRBJ2-1, with TRBD2 matching over 12 bases. V shed 4 bases and J 0 bases; nucleotides not matched to a gene: 14. The CDR3 is made up of 20 amino acids. Germline assignment: CDR1 SGHRS and CDR2 YFSETQ. CDR3 bases: TGCGCCAGCAGCCACACTAGCGGGAGGATCGCGATCTACTCCTACAATGAGCAGTTCTTC. This translates into CASSHTSGRIAIYSYNEQFF.

The rearrangement joins TRBV19 to TRBJ1-2; D gene unclear. Germline CDR1 is LNHDA and CDR2 is SQIVND (reference sequence). Between the trimmed V and J ends, which lost 2 bases and 6 bases, there was a span of 10 bases. The CDR3 is made up of 13 amino acids. CDR3 residues: CASSIRGRHGYTF. The CDR3 coding sequence is TGTGCCAGTAGTATACGAGGGAGGCATGGCTACACCTTC.

This chain connects TRBV11-2 to TRBJ1-4; maybe TRBD1 (5 bases). V dropped 4 bases and J dropped 5 bases, with 14 bases sitting between them. CDR3 length equals 15 residues. Germline V gene lookup returns CDR1 SGHAT and CDR2 FQNNGV. This CDR3 is CASSYQGWENEKLFF. The CDR3 bases are TGTGCCAGCAGCTATCAGGGATGGGAGAATGAAAAACTGTTTTTT.

This clonotype has just a few counts. V is TRBV14 and J is TRBJ2-7; TRBD2 aligns across 9 bases. The CDR3 extends over 16 amino acids. V was pared by 2 bases and J by 3 bases, with 8 bases of the junction left unmatched. Germline V gene data show CDR1 as SGHDN and CDR2 as FVKESK. DNA for the CDR3: TGTGCCAGCAGCCAACTTCGAGGGACTAGCTACTACGAGCAGTACTTC. Amino acids: CASSQLRGTSYYEQYF.

The chain is built from TRBV19 and TRBJ2-1; 9 nucleotides agree with TRBD2. The CDR3 is made up of 16 amino acids. With 6 bases clipped from V and 4 bases from J, the junction kept 10 bases outside the gene matches. Germline V lookup: CDR1 LNHDA, CDR2 SQIVND (reference sequence). Here the CDR3 DNA reads TGTGCCAGTAGATCTAGCGGGGAGACCGGATACAATGAGCAGTTCTTC. Its translation is CASRSSGETGYNEQFF.

The J gene is TRBJ1-2, the V gene TRBV9; 8 nucleotides line up with TRBD1. The CDR3 is 16 residues long. Trimming cost V 0 bases and J 8 bases; bases outside gene matches: 12. In germline, CDR1 is SGDLS, CDR2 YYNGEE. The CDR3 nucleotides are TGTGCCAGCAGCGTAGGTGGGACAGGCGGTTTTACGGGCTACACCTTC. Its protein product is CASSVGGTGGFTGYTF. Full variable domain (outside the CDR3, taken from reference TRBV9 and TRBJ1-2): DSGVTQTPKHLITATGQRVTLRCSPRSGDLSVYWYQQSLDQGLQFLIQYYNGEERAKGNILERFSAQQFPDLHSELNLSSLELGDSALYFCASSVGGTGGFTGYTFGSGTRLTVV.

The chain joins TRBV5-1 to TRBJ2-4; tentative D call: TRBD2 (6 bases). The V gene lost 4 bases and the J gene lost 0 bases, with 20 bases spanning the gap. Germline CDR1 reads SGHRS; CDR2 reads YFSETQ. This CDR3 has 18 amino acids. CDR3 DNA: TGCGCCAGCAGCGCGACCGGGACTCCTATCCTAGCCAAAAACATTCAGTACTTC. Translated: CASSATGTPILAKNIQYF.

Notes on this clonotype: The junction differs from germline at one of its ends, possibly a read error. This chain connects TRBV2 to TRBJ2-5; no clear D gene. Germline V gives CDR1 SNHLY, CDR2 FYNNEI. The CDR3 has 11 amino acids. CDR3 region: CASSAEETQHF. The CDR3 bases are TGTGCCAGCAGTGCCGAAGAGACCCAGCACTTC.

The table lists this clonotype with many counts. The gene calls are TRBV20-1 and TRBJ2-5, with 12 bases matching TRBD1. Per the germline V gene, CDR1 is DFQATT and CDR2 is SNEGSKA (reference sequence). This CDR3 is built from 14 residues. V lost 6 bases to trimming and J lost 4 bases; unmatched junction nucleotides: 6. CDR3 region: CSARDRGRGETQYF. The CDR3 nucleotides read TGCAGTGCAAGGGACAGGGGGCGCGGAGAGACCCAGTACTTC.

The V and J genes are TRBV20-1 and TRBJ2-1, with D perhaps assigned TRBD1 or TRBD2 (5 bases each). The CDR3 is 13 amino acids. V was trimmed by 3 bases and J by 10 bases, leaving 16 bases between them. CDR1 is DFQATT and CDR2 is SNEGSKA in the germline V gene (reference sequence). The CDR3 region is CSARGPGWDEQFF. In nucleotides, the CDR3 is TGCAGTGCTAGGGGTCCGGGTTGGGACGAGCAGTTCTTC.